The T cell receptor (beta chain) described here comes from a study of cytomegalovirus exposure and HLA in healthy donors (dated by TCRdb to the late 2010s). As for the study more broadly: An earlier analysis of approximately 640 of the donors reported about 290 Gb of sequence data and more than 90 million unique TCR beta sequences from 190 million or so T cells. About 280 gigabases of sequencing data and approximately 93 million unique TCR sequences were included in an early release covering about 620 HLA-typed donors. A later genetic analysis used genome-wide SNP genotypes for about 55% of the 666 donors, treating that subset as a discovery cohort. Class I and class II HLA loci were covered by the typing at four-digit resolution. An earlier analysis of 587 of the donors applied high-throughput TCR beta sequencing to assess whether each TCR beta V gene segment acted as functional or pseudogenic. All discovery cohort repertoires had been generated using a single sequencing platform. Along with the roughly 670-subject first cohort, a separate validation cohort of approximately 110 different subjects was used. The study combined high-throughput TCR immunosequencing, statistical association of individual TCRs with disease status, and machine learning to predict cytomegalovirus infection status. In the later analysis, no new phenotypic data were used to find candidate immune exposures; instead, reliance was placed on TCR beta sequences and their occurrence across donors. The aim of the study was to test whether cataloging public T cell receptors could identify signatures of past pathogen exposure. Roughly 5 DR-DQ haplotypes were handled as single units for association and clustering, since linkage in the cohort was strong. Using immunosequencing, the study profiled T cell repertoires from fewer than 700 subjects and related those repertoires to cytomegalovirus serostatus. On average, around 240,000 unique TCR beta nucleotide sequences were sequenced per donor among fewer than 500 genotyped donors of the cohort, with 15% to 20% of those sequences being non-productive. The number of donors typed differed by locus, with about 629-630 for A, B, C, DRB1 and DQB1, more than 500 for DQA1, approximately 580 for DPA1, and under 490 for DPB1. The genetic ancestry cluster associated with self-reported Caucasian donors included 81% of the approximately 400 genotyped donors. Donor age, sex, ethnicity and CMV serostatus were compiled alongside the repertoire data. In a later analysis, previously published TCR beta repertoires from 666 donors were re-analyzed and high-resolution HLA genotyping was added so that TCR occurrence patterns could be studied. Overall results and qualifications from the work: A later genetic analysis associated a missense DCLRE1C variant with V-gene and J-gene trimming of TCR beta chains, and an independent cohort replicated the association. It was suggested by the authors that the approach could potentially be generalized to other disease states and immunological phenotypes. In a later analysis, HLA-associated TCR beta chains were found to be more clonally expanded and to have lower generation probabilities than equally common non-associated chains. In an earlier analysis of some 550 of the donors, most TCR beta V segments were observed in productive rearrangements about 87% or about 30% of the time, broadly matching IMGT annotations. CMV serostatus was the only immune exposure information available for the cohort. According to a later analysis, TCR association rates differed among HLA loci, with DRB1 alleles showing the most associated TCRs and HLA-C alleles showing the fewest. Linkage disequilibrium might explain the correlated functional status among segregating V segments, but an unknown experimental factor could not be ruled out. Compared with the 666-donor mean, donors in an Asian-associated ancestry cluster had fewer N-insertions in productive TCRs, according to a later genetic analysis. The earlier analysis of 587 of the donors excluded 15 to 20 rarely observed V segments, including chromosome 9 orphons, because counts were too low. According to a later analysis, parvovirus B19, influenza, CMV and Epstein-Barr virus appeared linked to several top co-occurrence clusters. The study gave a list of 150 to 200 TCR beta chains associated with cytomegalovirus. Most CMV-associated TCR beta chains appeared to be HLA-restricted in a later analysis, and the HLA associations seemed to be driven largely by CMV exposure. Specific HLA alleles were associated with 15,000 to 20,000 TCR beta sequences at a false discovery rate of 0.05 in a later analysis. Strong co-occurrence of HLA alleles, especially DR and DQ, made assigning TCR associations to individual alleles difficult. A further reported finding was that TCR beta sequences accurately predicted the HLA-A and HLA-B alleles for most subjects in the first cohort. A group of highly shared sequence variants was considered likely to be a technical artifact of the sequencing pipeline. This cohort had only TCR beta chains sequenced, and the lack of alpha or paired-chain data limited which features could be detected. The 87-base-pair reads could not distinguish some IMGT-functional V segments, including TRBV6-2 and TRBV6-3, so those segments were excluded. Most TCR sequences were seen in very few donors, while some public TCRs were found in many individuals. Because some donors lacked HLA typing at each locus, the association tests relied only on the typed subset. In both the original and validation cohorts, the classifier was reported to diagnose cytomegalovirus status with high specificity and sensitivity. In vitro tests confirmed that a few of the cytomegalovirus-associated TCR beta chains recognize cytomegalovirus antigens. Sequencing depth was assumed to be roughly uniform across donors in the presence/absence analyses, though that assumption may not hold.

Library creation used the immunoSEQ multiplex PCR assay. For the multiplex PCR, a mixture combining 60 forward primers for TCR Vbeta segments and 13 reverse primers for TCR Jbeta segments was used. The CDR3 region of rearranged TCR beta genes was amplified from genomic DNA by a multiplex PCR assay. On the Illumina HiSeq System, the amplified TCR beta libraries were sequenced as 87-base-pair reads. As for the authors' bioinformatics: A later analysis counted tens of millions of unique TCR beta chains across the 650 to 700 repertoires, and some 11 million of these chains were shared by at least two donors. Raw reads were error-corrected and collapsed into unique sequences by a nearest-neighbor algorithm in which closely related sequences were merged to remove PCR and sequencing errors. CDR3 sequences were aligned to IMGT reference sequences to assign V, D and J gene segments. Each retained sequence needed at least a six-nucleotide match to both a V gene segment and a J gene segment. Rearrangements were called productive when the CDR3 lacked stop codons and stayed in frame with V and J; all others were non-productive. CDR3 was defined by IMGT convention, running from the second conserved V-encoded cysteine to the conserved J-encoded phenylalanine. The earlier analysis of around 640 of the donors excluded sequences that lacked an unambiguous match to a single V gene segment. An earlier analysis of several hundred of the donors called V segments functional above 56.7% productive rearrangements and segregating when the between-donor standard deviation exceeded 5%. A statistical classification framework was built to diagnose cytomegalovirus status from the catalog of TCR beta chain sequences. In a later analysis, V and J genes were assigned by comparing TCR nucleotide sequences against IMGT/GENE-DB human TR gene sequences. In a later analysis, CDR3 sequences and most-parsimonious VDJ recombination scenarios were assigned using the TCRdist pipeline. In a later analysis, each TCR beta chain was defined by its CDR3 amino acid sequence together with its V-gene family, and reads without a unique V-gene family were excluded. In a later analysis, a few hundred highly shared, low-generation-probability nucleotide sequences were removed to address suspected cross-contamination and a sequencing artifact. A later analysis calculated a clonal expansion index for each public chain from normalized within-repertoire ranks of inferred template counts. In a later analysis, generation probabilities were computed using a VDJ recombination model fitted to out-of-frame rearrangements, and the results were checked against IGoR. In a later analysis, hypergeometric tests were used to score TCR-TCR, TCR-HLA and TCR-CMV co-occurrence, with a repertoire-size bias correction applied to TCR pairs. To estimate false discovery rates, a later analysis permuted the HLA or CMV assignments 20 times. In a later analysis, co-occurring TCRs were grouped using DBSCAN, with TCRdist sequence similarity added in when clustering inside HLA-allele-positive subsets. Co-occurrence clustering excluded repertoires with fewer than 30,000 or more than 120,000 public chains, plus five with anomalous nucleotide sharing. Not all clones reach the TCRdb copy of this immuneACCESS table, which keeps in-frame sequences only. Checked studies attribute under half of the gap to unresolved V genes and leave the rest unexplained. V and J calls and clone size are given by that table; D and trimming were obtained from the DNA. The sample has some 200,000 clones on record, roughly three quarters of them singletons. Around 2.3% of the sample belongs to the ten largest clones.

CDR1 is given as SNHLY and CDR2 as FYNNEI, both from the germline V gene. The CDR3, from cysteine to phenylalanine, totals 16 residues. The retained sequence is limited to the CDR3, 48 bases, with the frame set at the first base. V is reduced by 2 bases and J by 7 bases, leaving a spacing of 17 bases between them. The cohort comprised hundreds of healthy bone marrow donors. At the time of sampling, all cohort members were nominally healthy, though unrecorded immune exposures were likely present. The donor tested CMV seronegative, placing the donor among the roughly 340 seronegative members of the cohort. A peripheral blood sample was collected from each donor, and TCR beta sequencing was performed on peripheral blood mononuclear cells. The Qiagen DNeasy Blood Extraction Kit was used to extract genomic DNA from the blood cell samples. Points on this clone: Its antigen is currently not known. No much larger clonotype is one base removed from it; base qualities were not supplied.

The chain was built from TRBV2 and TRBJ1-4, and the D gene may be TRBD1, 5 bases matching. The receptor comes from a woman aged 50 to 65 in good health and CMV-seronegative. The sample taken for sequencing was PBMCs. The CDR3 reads CASSERGSRKVEKLFF. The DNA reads TGTGCCAGCAGTGAAAGGGGATCCCGTAAGGTTGAAAAACTGTTTTTT.